A few counts support the clone carrying this T cell receptor (beta chain). Its specificity is unknown. Germline values: CDR1 MNHEY, CDR2 SVGEGT. The CDR3 length is 16 residues. The sample originates from a study of regulatory T cells in long-lasting Graves disease. Findings of the study overall: TRBV28, TRBJ1-2 and TRBJ2-5 were favored in persistent disease.

Sample time point: newly diagnosed GD, antithyroid drugs for less than 3 months. PBMCs were the source of the RNA used for TCR sequencing. Assembly of TCR beta libraries relied on iRepertoire HTBI primers together with Arm-PCR of CDR3 regions. TCRdb re-called the multiplex PCR reads with MiXCR, one entry per CDR3 protein. The sample shows 400,000 to 500,000 distinct CDR3 sequences, approximately 14% of them seen only once. These data also formed part of another study, on T cells in Graves' hyperthyroidism and ophthalmopathy. As reported in that work: Ophthalmopathy, which appeared later, was predicted by the model a median approximately 6 months before onset.

V and J are TRBV6-2 or TRBV6-3 and TRBJ2-1, with TRBD1 as a possible D gene (6 bases). Judging by the DNA end, TRBJ2-5 fits better; the J call may be wrong. The sequencing used peripheral blood mononuclear cells (PBMCs), collected at new diagnosis, from a patient treated with antithyroid drugs. This clonotype was sampled from a woman in her forties or fifties with Graves disease. The CDR3 sequence is CASRFDRKGFRETQYF. The CDR3 DNA is TGTGCCAGCAGATTCGACAGGAAGGGTTTTAGGGAGACCCAGTACTTC.